These 4 T cell receptor beta chains originate from one sample sequenced in a study of monozygotic twins with cystic fibrosis. Measured with immunoSEQ multiplex PCR; TCRdb has only the in-frame clones, and not every one. The sample holds some 14,000 clones, 75% to 90% seen once. Sample: blood. Receptors were obtained from a boy aged 5 to 17 with cystic fibrosis.

For the CDR3, the DNA is TGCGCCAGCAGCCAACCAGGGAACTCCTACGAGCAGTACTTC. This sequence encodes CASSQPGNSYEQYF. J is TRBJ2-5 and V is TRBV4-1, with D possibly being TRBD1 (5 bases). The J call may be incorrect, as the DNA end agrees better with TRBJ2-7. This CDR3 is built from 14 residues. Germline V gene data show CDR1 as MGHRA and CDR2 as YSYEKL.

This clone was seen a single time. The chain joins TRBV11-2 to TRBJ2-1; TRBD1 matches at 10 bases. The CDR3 sequence is 15 residues long. Germline V gene lookup returns CDR1 SGHAT and CDR2 FQNNGV. The trim removed 5 bases at V and 7 bases at J, leaving 8 bases unmatched. CDR3 nucleotides: TGTGCCAGCAGCCCCGGACAGGGGGGGTGGAATGAGCAGTTCTTC. It encodes CASSPGQGGWNEQFF.

The chain recombines TRBV4-2 with TRBJ1-2, with TRBD1 identical over 8 bases. Germline values: CDR1 LGHNA, CDR2 YNFKEQ. Losses at the gene ends were 8 bases for V and 7 bases for J; bases not matched to a gene: 12. The length of the CDR3 is 14 residues. Written as DNA, the CDR3 is TGTGCCAGCCAACCTGGGGCAGGGGGCCTTGGCTACACCTTC. This codes for CASQPGAGGLGYTF.

The J gene is TRBJ2-7, the V gene TRBV7-6; no reliable D call. Trimming cost V 1 base and J 9 bases, with 16 bases left between them. The CDR3 consists of 14 residues. The germline CDR1 and CDR2 sequences are SGHVS and FNYEAQ. The CDR3 DNA sequence: TGTGCCAGCAGCTTAGACGGCCTCACGACGCGGCAGTACTTC. Translating gives CASSLDGLTTRQYF.